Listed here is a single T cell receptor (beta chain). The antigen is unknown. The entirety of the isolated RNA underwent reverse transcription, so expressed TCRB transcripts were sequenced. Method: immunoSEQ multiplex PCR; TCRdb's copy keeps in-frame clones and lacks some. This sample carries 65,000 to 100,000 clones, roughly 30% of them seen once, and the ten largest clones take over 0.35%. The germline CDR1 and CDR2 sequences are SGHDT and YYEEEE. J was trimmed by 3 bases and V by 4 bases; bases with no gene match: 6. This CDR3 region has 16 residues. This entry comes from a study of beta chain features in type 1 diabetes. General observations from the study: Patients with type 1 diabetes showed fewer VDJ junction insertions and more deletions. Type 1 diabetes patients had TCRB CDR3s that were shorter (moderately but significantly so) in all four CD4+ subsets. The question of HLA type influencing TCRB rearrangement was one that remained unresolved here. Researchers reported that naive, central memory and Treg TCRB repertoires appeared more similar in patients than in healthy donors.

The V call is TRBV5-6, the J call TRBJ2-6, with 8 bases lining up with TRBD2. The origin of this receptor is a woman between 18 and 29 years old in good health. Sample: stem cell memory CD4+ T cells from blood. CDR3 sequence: CASSPGGSYGANVLTF. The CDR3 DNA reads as TGTGCCAGCAGCCCGGGAGGGTCCTATGGGGCCAACGTCCTGACTTTC.